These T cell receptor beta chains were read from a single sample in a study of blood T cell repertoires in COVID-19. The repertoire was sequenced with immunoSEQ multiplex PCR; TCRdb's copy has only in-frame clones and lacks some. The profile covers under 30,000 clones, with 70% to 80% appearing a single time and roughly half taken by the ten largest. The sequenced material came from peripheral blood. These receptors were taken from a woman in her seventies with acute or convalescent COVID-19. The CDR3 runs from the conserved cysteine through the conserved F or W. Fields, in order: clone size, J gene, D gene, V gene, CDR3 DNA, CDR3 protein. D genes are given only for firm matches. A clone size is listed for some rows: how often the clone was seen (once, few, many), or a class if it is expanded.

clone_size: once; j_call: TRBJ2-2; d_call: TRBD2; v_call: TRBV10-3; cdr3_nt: TGTGCCATCAGCCGCGGGGGGGCCGATACCGGGGAGCTGTTTTTT; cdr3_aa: CAISRGGADTGELFF
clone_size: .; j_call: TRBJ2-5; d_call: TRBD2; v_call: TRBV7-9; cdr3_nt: TGTGCCAGCAGCTACGGACTAGGCCAAGAGACCCAGTACTTC; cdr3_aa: CASSYGLGQETQYF
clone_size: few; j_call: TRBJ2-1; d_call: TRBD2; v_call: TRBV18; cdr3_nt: TGTGCCAGCTCTCCGATAGCGGGAGGGTTATACAATGAGCAGTTCTTC; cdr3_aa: CASSPIAGGLYNEQFF
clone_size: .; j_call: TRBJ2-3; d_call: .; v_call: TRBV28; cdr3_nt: TGTGCCAGCAGCCACGGGACTTTCACAGATACGCAGTATTTT; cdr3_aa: CASSHGTFTDTQYF
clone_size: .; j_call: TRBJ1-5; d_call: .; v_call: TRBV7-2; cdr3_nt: TGTGCCAGCAGCCCGGGGGGGAGGGGTCAGCCCCAGCATTTT; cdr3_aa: CASSPGGRGQPQHF
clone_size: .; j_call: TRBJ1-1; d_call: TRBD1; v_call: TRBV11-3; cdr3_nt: TGTGCCAGCAGCGCCCGACAGGGAACTGAAGCTTTCTTT; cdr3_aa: CASSARQGTEAFF
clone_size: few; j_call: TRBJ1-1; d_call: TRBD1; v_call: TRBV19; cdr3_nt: TGTGCCAGTAGTCTCAGGACAGGGGGAGCACCTGAAGCTTTCTTT; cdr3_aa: CASSLRTGGAPEAFF
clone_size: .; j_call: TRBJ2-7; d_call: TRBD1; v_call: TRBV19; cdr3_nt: TGTGCCAGTAGTATTGAAGACAGGGGATTTGCCTACGAGCAGTACTTC; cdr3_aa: CASSIEDRGFAYEQYF
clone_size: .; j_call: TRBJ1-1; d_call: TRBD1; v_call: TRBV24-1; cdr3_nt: TGTGCCACCAGTGAGGGACAGGGTGTCGGAGAAGCTTTCTTT; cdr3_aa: CATSEGQGVGEAFF
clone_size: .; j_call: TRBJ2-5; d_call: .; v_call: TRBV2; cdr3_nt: TGTGCCAGCAACGTTGCGGGGGCTCTTCAAGAGACCCAGTACTTC; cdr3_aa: CASNVAGALQETQYF
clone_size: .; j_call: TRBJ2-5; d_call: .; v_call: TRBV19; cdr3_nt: TGTGCCAGTAGCATCCGGGGGAGAGAGACCCAGTACTTC; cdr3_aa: CASSIRGRETQYF
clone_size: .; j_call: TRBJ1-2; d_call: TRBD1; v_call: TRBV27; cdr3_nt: TGTGCCAGCAGTTTTTGGGGACAGGGGGCTGATGGCTACACCTTC; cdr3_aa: CASSFWGQGADGYTF
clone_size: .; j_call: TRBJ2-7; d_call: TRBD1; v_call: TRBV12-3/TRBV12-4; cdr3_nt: TGTGCCAGCAGTCAAAGACAGGGGGCCGAGCAGTACTTC; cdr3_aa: CASSQRQGAEQYF
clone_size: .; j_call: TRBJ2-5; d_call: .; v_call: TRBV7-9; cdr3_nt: TGTGCCAGCAGCTTAGATCGCGGCTTACGGGAGACCCAGTACTTC; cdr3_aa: CASSLDRGLRETQYF
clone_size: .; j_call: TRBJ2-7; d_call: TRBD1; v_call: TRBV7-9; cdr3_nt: TGTGCCAGCAGCTTAGTGGGGACAGGAACCTACGAGCAGTACTTC; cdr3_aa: CASSLVGTGTYEQYF
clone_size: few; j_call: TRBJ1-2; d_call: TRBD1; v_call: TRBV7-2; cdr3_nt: TGTGCCAGCAGCTGGGGACAGGGAATGGATGGCTACACCTTC; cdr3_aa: CASSWGQGMDGYTF
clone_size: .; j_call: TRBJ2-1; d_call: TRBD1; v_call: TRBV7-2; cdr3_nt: TGTGCCAGCAGCTCTCGAGGGGGCTTCTACAATGAGCAGTTCTTC; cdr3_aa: CASSSRGGFYNEQFF
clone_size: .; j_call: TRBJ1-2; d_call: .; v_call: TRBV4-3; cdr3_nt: TGCGCCAGCAGCCAAACAGGACAGAACTATGGCTACACCTTC; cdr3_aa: CASSQTGQNYGYTF
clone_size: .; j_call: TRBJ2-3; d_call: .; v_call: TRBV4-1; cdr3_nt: TGCGCCAGCAGCCATCCCCAAAACCGGGTGAGGGAAGATACGCAGTATTTT; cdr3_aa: CASSHPQNRVREDTQYF
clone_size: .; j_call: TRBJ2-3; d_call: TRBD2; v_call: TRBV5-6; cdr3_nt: TGTGCCAGCAGCCTACTAGCGGGACAGAGTTTCACGCAGTATTTT; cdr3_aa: CASSLLAGQSFTQYF
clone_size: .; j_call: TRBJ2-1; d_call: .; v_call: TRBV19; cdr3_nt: TGTGCCAGTAGTATCGGAGGGGGCCAGGTGGATGAGCAGTTCTTC; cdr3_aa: CASSIGGGQVDEQFF
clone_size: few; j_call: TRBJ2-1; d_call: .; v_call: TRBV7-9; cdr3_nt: TGTGCCAGCAGCCCCCCCGGACTATCCTACAATGAGCAGTTCTTC; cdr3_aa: CASSPPGLSYNEQFF
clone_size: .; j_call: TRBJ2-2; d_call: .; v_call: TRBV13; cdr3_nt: TGTGCCAGCAGCTCCCGAGAGAACACCGGGGAGCTGTTTTTT; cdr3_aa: CASSSRENTGELFF
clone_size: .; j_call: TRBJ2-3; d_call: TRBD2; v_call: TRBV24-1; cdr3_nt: TGTGCCACCAGTGATTTCGGGGGGGCAGATACGCAGTATTTT; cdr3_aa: CATSDFGGADTQYF
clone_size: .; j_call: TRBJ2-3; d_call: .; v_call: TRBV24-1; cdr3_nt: TGTGCCACCAGTGATTTGCAGGGGCCCACAGATACGCAGTATTTT; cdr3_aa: CATSDLQGPTDTQYF
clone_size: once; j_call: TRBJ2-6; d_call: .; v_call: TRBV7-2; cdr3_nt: TGTGCCAGCAGCTTAGCGTTCGGGGGTGGGGCCAACGTCCTGACTTTC; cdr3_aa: CASSLAFGGGANVLTF
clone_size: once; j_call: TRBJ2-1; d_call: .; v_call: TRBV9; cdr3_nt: TGTGCCAGCAGCGTAGGTCCCGGGGGGCGGGGGCCCTACAATGAGCAGTTCTTC; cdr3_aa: CASSVGPGGRGPYNEQFF
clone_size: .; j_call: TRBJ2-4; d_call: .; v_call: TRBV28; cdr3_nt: TGTGCCAGCACCCACGAGGTCTCCAAAAACATTCAGTACTTC; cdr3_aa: CASTHEVSKNIQYF
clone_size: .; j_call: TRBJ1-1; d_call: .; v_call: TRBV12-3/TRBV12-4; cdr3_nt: TGTGCCAGCAGTTTGACCAGGGACACTGAAGCTTTCTTT; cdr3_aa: CASSLTRDTEAFF
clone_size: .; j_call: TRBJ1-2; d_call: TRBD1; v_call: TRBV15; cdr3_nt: TGTGCCACCAGCAGACGGGGACAGAAAATTAACTATGGCTACACCTTC; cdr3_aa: CATSRRGQKINYGYTF
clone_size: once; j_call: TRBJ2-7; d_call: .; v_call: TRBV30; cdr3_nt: TGTGCCTGGATGCAGACAGAAACCTACGAGCAGTACTTC; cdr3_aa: CAWMQTETYEQYF
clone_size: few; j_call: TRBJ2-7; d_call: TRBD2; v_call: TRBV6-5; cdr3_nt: TGTGCCAGCATGACTAGCGGGAGGACTTCCTACGAGCAGTACTTC; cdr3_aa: CASMTSGRTSYEQYF
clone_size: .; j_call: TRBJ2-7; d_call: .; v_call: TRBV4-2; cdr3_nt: TGTGCCAGCAGCCGAAATTTAGAGAACGAGCAGTACTTC; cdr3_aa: CASSRNLENEQYF
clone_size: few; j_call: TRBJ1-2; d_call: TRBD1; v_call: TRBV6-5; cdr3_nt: TGTGCCAGCAGTCTGAGACAGGGGGCTGGCTACACCTTC; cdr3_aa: CASSLRQGAGYTF
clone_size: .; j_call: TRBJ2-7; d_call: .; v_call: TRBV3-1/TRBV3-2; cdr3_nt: TGTGCCAGCAGCCAGCGGATGCTGTGGGAGCAGTACTTC; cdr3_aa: CASSQRMLWEQYF
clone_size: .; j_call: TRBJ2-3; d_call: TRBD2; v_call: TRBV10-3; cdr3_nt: TGTGCCATCAGTGGACTAGCGACTGGCACAGATACGCAGTATTTT; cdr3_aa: CAISGLATGTDTQYF
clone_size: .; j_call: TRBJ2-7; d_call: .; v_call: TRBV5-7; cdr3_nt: TGTGCCAGCAGCACAGACAGGAACTCCTACGAGCAGTACTTC; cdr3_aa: CASSTDRNSYEQYF
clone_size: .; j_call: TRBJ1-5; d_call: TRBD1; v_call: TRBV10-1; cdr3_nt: TGCGCCAGCTGTGGACAGGTTTATAGCAATCAGCCCCAGCATTTT; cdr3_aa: CASCGQVYSNQPQHF